This T cell receptor (beta chain) stems from a study of blood T cell repertoires in COVID-19. Participant ages covered roughly 18 to 89 years across 24 US areas. Categorization into cohorts depended on clinical history that participants reported. Recovered Cohort 3 donors showed two negative PCRs, clearance, or symptom resolution. Source study methods: For nucleated cells, counts were estimated from reference gene primer amplification. Sequenced by immunoSEQ multiplex PCR; TCRdb stores in-frame clones only, minus some. V and J calls and clone size are copied from that table; D and trimming were computed from the DNA. The table lists a few hundred thousand clones, about 92% of them singletons, with under 20% in the top ten. This CDR3 spans 14 amino acids. Germline V gene sequence: CDR1 SEHNR, CDR2 FQNEAQ (reference sequence). Trimming removed 4 bases from V and 7 bases from J; junction bases left unmatched: 7.

What was sequenced was PBMCs or T cells enriched from blood (not recorded which). The chain recombines TRBV7-9 with TRBJ2-1; 7 bases are a match to TRBD1. This receptor was obtained from a woman aged 30 to 39 who had recovered from COVID-19. The CDR3 coding sequence is TGTGCCAGCAGCTGGGACAGCACTCAGAATGAGCAGTTCTTC. Protein: CASSWDSTQNEQFF.